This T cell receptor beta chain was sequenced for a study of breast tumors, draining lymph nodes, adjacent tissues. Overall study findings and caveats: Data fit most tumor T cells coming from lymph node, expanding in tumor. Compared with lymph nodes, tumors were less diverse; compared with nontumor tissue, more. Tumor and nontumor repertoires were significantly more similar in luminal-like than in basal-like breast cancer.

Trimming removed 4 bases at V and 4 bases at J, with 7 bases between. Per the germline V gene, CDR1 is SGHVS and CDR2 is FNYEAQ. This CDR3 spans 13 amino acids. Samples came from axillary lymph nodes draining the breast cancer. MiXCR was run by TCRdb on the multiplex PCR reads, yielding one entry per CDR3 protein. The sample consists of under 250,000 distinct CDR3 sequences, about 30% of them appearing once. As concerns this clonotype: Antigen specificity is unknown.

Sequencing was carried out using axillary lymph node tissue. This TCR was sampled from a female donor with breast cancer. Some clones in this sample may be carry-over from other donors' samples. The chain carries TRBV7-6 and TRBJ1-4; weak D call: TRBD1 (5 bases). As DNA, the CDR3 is TGTGCCAGCAGCTCGGGACGTAATGAAAAACTGTTTTTT. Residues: CASSSGRNEKLFF.